This passage covers 2 T cell receptor beta chains from one sample sequenced in a study of CD8 T cells in Susac syndrome. RNA totalling about 0.45 to 1 ug underwent reverse transcription with random hexamers. TCRdb itself ran the immunoSEQ multiplex PCR reads through MiXCR, one entry per CDR3 protein. Among about 84,000 distinct CDR3 sequences, 96% were seen once, and the ten largest hold more than 0.35%. The sample comprised CD8+ T cells from PBMCs. The receptors were sampled from a human donor with Susac syndrome.

This clonotype is a singleton in its sample. The chain employs TRBV19 and TRBJ1-2; D is possibly TRBD1 (5 bases). CDR3 length equals 15 residues. V was clipped by 8 bases and J by 6 bases, with 22 bases between them. Germline lookup yields CDR1 LNHDA and CDR2 SQIVND (reference sequence). The CDR3 loop is CASQSLKGTPDGYTF. The CDR3 DNA follows: TGTGCCAGTCAATCTTTGAAGGGGACTCCGGATGGCTACACCTTC.

V usage is TRBV2 and J usage is TRBJ2-7, with D possibly matching TRBD2 (6 bases). The CDR3 totals 13 residues. Between the trimmed V and J ends, which lost 7 bases and 3 bases, there was a span of 13 bases. Per the germline V gene, CDR1 is SNHLY and CDR2 is FYNNEI. The CDR3 is CASTPRGRYEQYV. The CDR3 nucleotides read TGTGCCAGCACCCCGCGGGGCCGCTACGAGCAGTACGTC.